What follows are 10 T cell receptor beta chains derived from one specimen sequenced in a study of T cells in Graves' hyperthyroidism and ophthalmopathy. Amplification targeted TCR beta CDR3 regions from RNA transcripts. The HTBI primer set served for first-round RT-PCR of the TCR CDR3. TCRdb re-derived calls from the multiplex PCR reads in MiXCR, one entry per CDR3 protein. The sample carries hundreds of thousands of distinct CDR3 sequences, roughly 14% recorded once. Sequences were obtained from blood. These receptors were collected from a woman aged 45-65 years with Graves' ophthalmopathy.

This clonotype came up a few times. The chain has TRBV6-1 and TRBJ2-2; perhaps TRBD1 as D (6 bases). The germline V gene encodes CDR1 MNHNS and CDR2 SASEGT. V gave up 6 bases and J gave up 2 bases, with 13 bases separating them. This CDR3 spans 15 amino acids. Here the CDR3 DNA reads TGTGCCAGCAGACACCGGACAGCCAACACCGGGGAGCTGTTTTTT. This sequence encodes CASRHRTANTGELFF.

This clonotype showed up many times. The chain recombines TRBV29-1 with TRBJ1-1; no firm D call. Germline values: CDR1 SQVTM, CDR2 ANQGSEA. CDR3 length equals 11 residues. Trimming removed 4 bases at V and 3 bases at J, with 6 bases between. In DNA form, the CDR3 reads TGCAGCGTTGGTTCGTACACTGAAGCTTTCTTT. It codes for CSVGSYTEAFF.

This clonotype appeared many times. CDR3 region: CSVARDTEAFF. DNA for the CDR3: TGCAGCGTTGCCCGGGACACTGAAGCTTTCTTT. V gene TRBV29-1 combines with J gene TRBJ1-1; D uncertain. Germline V lookup: CDR1 SQVTM, CDR2 ANQGSEA. This CDR3 contains 11 residues. Trimming shortened V by 4 bases and J by 3 bases, and 6 bases separated the two germline ends.

In its sample, this clonotype was seen many times. The chain combines TRBV11-3 with TRBJ2-5; D may be TRBD2 (5 bases). Trimming cost V 1 base and J 1 base, with 13 bases left between them. CDR3 length: 16 amino acids. CDR1 is SGHNT and CDR2 is YENEEA in the germline V gene. CDR3 coding DNA: TGTGCCAGCAGCTTAGTTGAGCGGACGATCCAAGAGACCCAGTACTTC. The encoded protein is CASSLVERTIQETQYF.

This clonotype was counted at least ten times. The chain links TRBV7-3 to TRBJ2-3; no clear D gene. The germline V gene has CDR1 SGHTA and CDR2 FQGTGA. The CDR3 length is 13 residues. V dropped 5 bases and J dropped 5 bases, with 11 bases sitting between them. This chain's CDR3 is CASSQSPIDTQYF. The CDR3 DNA is TGTGCCAGCAGCCAGAGCCCGATAGATACGCAGTATTTT. The variable domain in full, completed from reference TRBV7-3 and TRBJ2-3, reads GAGVSQTPSNKVTEKGKYVELRCDPISGHTALYWYRQSLGQGPEFLIYFQGTGAADDSGLPNDRFFAVRPEGSVSTLKIQRTERGDSAVYLCASSQSPIDTQYFGPGTRLTVL.

This clonotype was recorded many times. This rearrangement joins TRBV18 to TRBJ2-7; D may be TRBD1 (5 bases). Germline V gene lookup returns CDR1 KGHSH and CDR2 LQKENI. V lost 6 bases, J lost 4 bases, and 16 bases lay in between. The CDR3 sequence is 14 residues long. The CDR3 sequence is CASSRVGARYEQYF. The CDR3 DNA sequence: TGTGCCAGCTCCAGGGTTGGAGCGAGATACGAGCAGTACTTC.

Many counts were recorded for this clonotype. The rearrangement joins TRBV14 to TRBJ2-5; weak D call: TRBD1 (5 bases). Germline CDR1 SGHDN, CDR2 FVKESK. This CDR3 is built from 15 residues. The V gene lost 3 bases and the J gene lost 2 bases, with 13 bases spanning the gap. As DNA, the CDR3 is TGTGCCAGCAGCCAGCCAGGACATCCACAAGAGACCCAGTACTTC. Translation: CASSQPGHPQETQYF.

Ten or more counts support this clonotype. V and J are TRBV6-1 and TRBJ2-7; D call uncertain. Germline CDR1 is MNHNS and CDR2 is SASEGT. This CDR3 has 13 residues. Trimming removed 0 bases from V and 6 bases from J, with 9 bases in between. CDR3 DNA: TGTGCCAGCAGTGAAGCGCTCATCGTCGAGCAGTACTTC. Translating gives CASSEALIVEQYF.

This clonotype was picked up many times. The chain joins TRBV28 to TRBJ2-5; 7 bases map to TRBD1. Trimming cost V 8 bases and J 2 bases; bases outside gene matches: 17. Germline V gene data show CDR1 as MDHEN and CDR2 as SYDVKM. The CDR3 has 17 amino acids. The CDR3 loop reads CASGDSHEIGPQETQYF. In DNA form, the CDR3 reads TGTGCCAGCGGGGACAGCCACGAAATTGGGCCTCAAGAGACCCAGTACTTC. The variable domain in full, completed from reference TRBV28 and TRBJ2-5, reads DVKVTQSSRYLVKRTGEKVFLECVQDMDHENMFWYRQDPGLGLRLIYFSYDVKMKEKGDIPEGYSVSREKKERFSLILESASTNQTSMYLCASGDSHEIGPQETQYFGPGTRLLVL.

This clonotype occurred a few times. The chain has TRBV5-5 and TRBJ2-3; 8 nucleotides match TRBD1. CDR1 SGHKS and CDR2 YYEKEE come from the germline V gene (reference sequence). The junction had 16 bases not matched to a gene; V was cut back by 4 bases and J by 3 bases. CDR3 length: 18 amino acids. CDR3 amino acids: CASSPIRTDRVRTDTQYF. DNA for the CDR3: TGTGCCAGCAGCCCAATACGGACGGACAGGGTTAGAACAGATACGCAGTATTTT. The complete variable domain, with remaining parts taken from reference TRBV5-5 and TRBJ2-3, reads DAGVTQSPTHLIKTRGQQVTLRCSPISGHKSVSWYQQVLGQGPQFIFQYYEKEERGRGNFPDRFSARQFPNYSSELNVNALLLGDSALYLCASSPIRTDRVRTDTQYFGPGTRLTVL.